A selection of T cell receptor beta chains follows, all from one sample in a study of human T cells and chemical hapten exposure. TCRdb used MiXCR to reprocess the RACE reads, holding one entry per CDR3 protein. This sample carries approximately 80,000 distinct CDR3 sequences, approximately 10% of them seen once, and the ten largest clones take about 4%. Material: whole blood, obtained in connection with sensitization to the hapten diphenylcyclopropenone (DPC). The receptors originated from a woman between 45 and 65 years old with alopecia areata. Some clones in this sample may be carry-over from other donors' samples. Both conserved end residues are part of each CDR3. A D gene is named only where the DNA matches it firmly. The size entry is marked missing in some rows and otherwise reads once, few, many or a size class.

clone size	D gene	V gene	J gene	CDR3 protein	CDR3 DNA
many	TRBD2	TRBV6-2/TRBV6-3	TRBJ2-5	CASSYQTSGSETQYF	TGTGCCAGCAGTTACCAGACTAGCGGGTCAGAGACCCAGTACTTC
.	.	TRBV18	TRBJ2-7	CASSPLPVANGEHEQYF	TGTGCCAGCTCACCATTACCGGTCGCGAACGGGGAGCACGAGCAGTACTTC
.	.	TRBV20-1	TRBJ2-1	CSAEEGAEQFF	TGCAGTGCAGAGGAGGGAGCTGAGCAGTTCTTC
.	.	TRBV27	TRBJ2-3	CASSSTGSTDTQYF	TGTGCCAGCAGTTCCACAGGGAGCACAGATACGCAGTATTTT
.	.	TRBV7-2	TRBJ2-2	CASSHKMTGELFF	TGTGCCAGCAGCCACAAAATGACGGGGGAGCTGTTTTTT
many	.	TRBV20-1	TRBJ1-5	CSAREGERGNNQPQHF	TGCAGTGCTAGAGAAGGGGAACGGGGCAACAATCAGCCCCAGCATTTT
few	TRBD2	TRBV4-2	TRBJ2-1	CASSPGTSGSDRHEQFF	TGTGCCAGCAGCCCTGGGACTAGCGGGAGCGACCGGCATGAGCAGTTCTTC
few	TRBD2	TRBV29-1	TRBJ2-5	CSAGLAGAQETQYF	TGCAGCGCCGGACTAGCGGGCGCCCAAGAGACCCAGTACTTC
many	.	TRBV7-3	TRBJ2-2	CASSWGQNTGELFF	TGTGCCAGCAGTTGGGGACAAAACACCGGGGAGCTGTTTTTT
few	.	TRBV12-3/TRBV12-4	TRBJ1-1	CASSLGDPGAEAFF	TGTGCCAGCAGTTTGGGGGATCCGGGGGCTGAAGCCTTCTTT
many	.	TRBV21-1	TRBJ1-4	CASSKGRDRASQGTNEKLFF	TGTGCCAGCAGCAAAGGCCGGGACAGGGCCTCCCAAGGAACTAATGAAAAACTGTTTTTT
many	TRBD1	TRBV20-1	TRBJ2-5	CSARDSTGARETQYF	TGCAGTGCTAGAGACTCCACAGGGGCCCGAGAGACCCAGTACTTC
many	.	TRBV7-9	TRBJ1-4	CASSPGTTATNEKLFF	TGTGCCAGCAGCCCTGGGACGACTGCAACTAATGAAAAACTGTTTTTT
few	.	TRBV6-2/TRBV6-3	TRBJ1-2	CATGAGNYGYTF	TGTGCCACCGGAGCGGGGAACTATGGCTACACCTTC
.	.	TRBV20-1	TRBJ2-7	CSATQGPYEQYF	TGCAGTGCTACCCAGGGCCCCTACGAGCAGTACTTC
many	.	TRBV7-2	TRBJ2-2	CASSLRLGETGELFF	TGTGCCAGCAGCTTACGCCTGGGGGAGACCGGGGAGCTGTTTTTT
many	.	TRBV28	TRBJ2-7	CAISPGFLYEQYF	TGTGCCATAAGCCCAGGGTTTCTCTACGAGCAGTACTTC
few	.	TRBV6-6	TRBJ2-2	CASIPGGRERTGELFF	TGTGCCAGCATACCAGGGGGGAGAGAGAGAACCGGGGAGCTGTTTTTT
many	.	TRBV7-2	TRBJ1-1	CASSLEGLGTEAFF	TGTGCCAGCAGCTTAGAGGGCTTGGGGACTGAAGCTTTCTTT
few	TRBD1	TRBV7-3	TRBJ2-3	CASSSEGAEDTQYF	TGTGCCAGCAGCTCAGAGGGGGCGGAAGATACGCAGTATTTT
.	.	TRBV6-6	TRBJ2-6	CASSTDTKSSGANVLTF	TGTGCCAGCAGCACGGACACCAAATCCTCTGGGGCCAACGTCCTGACTTTC
.	.	TRBV6-4	TRBJ1-1	CASRARGVVEAFF	TGTGCCAGCAGGGCCCGGGGAGTGGTTGAAGCTTTCTTT
many	.	TRBV29-1	TRBJ2-3	CSVESQGNTYTQYF	TGCAGCGTTGAGAGTCAGGGAAACACCTATACGCAGTATTTT
few	.	TRBV12-3/TRBV12-4	TRBJ2-6	CASSPAGSSGANVLTF	TGTGCCAGCAGTCCGGCCGGCAGTTCTGGGGCCAACGTCCTGACTTTC
few	.	TRBV7-2	TRBJ2-1	CASSLAPGNNEQFF	TGTGCCAGCAGCTTAGCGCCAGGTAACAATGAGCAGTTCTTC
many	.	TRBV12-3/TRBV12-4	TRBJ1-4	CASRKAGEKLFF	TGTGCCAGCAGAAAAGCGGGTGAAAAACTGTTTTTT
many	.	TRBV4-1	TRBJ2-1	CASTPIVQGQGEQFF	TGCGCCAGCACCCCGATAGTACAGGGCCAGGGTGAGCAGTTCTTC
many	.	TRBV10-3	TRBJ2-1	CAISGDPRVKFF	TGTGCCATCAGTGGGGACCCAAGGGTGAAGTTCTTC
.	TRBD1	TRBV12-3/TRBV12-4	TRBJ2-1	CASSLRAGQGYNEQFF	TGTGCCAGCAGTTTAAGGGCGGGACAGGGATACAATGAGCAGTTCTTC
.	TRBD2	TRBV7-9	TRBJ2-1	CASSFGLAGVYEQFF	TGTGCCAGCAGCTTCGGGCTAGCGGGAGTCTATGAGCAGTTCTTC
few	TRBD2	TRBV6-5	TRBJ2-1	CASSYSGLAGSEVGNEQFF	TGTGCCAGCAGTTACTCTGGACTAGCGGGATCAGAAGTTGGGAATGAGCAGTTCTTC
.	.	TRBV15	TRBJ2-1	CATSRVGTEQFF	TGTGCCACCAGCAGAGTTGGTACTGAGCAGTTCTTC
many	.	TRBV6-6	TRBJ1-5	CASGPPRPQHF	TGTGCCAGCGGTCCACCACGGCCCCAGCATTTT
few	TRBD1	TRBV7-2	TRBJ2-6	CASSSTGQGANVLTF	TGTGCCAGCAGCTCGACAGGGCAAGGGGCCAACGTCCTGACTTTC
many	.	TRBV4-1	TRBJ1-2	CASSQDSAGLYGYTF	TGCGCCAGCAGCCAAGATTCGGCAGGCCTCTATGGCTACACCTTC
few	.	TRBV10-3	TRBJ2-7	CAIQGGYEQYF	TGTGCCATCCAGGGTGGGTACGAGCAGTACTTC
.	.	TRBV5-1	TRBJ2-6	CASSLSGTGANVLTF	TGCGCCAGCAGCCTTAGTGGTACTGGGGCCAACGTCCTGACTTTC
many	.	TRBV2	TRBJ1-3	CASSEGWGARGNTIYF	TGTGCCAGCAGTGAAGGGTGGGGGGCGCGTGGAAACACCATATATTTT
many	.	TRBV30	TRBJ1-6	CAWSQGRAYNSPLHF	TGTGCCTGGAGCCAGGGCAGGGCCTATAATTCACCCCTCCACTTT